Listed below are T cell receptor beta chains from one sample, sequenced in a study of T-cell reconstitution after alpha-beta-depleted transplantation in children. MiXCR, run by TCRdb on the PCR reads, gives a single entry per CDR3 protein. The table records fewer than 120,000 distinct CDR3 sequences, about a tenth of them present only once. The sample here was PBMCs from the stem cell graft donor, taken from the stem cell graft. The receptors stem from a human donor who donated a stem cell graft to a child with acute lymphoblastic leukemia. CDR3s include the opening cysteine and the closing phenylalanine or tryptophan. The D gene is left open where the match is weak. A clone size is listed for some rows: how often the clone was seen (once, few, many), or a class if it is expanded.

NA,few,TRBJ1-4,TRBV18,TGTGCCAGCTCACCACGAGGGAATGAAAAACTGTTTTTT,CASSPRGNEKLFF
TRBD1,many,TRBJ2-7,TRBV12-3/TRBV12-4,TGTGCCAGCAGTTCAAGACAGGGAACCTACGAGCAGTACTTC,CASSSRQGTYEQYF
TRBD1,many,TRBJ1-2,TRBV15,TGTGCCACCAGCAGAGATTCGGGGACAGGGGGCATGGGATTAAGTGGCTACACCTTC,CATSRDSGTGGMGLSGYTF
NA,many,TRBJ1-1,TRBV12-3/TRBV12-4,TGTGCCAGCAGTTTAAAAGGTGGGACGGGCGGAAAAGCTTTCTTT,CASSLKGGTGGKAFF
NA,many,TRBJ2-1,TRBV24-1,TGTGCCACCAGTGAGGAAAGTTTTGGCAATGAGCAGTTCTTC,CATSEESFGNEQFF
NA,many,TRBJ2-7,TRBV5-5,TGTGCCAGCAGCTTGGCCGTAGGGGGTCCCTACTACGAGCAGTACTTC,CASSLAVGGPYYEQYF
NA,many,TRBJ2-5,TRBV29-1,TGCAGCGTTGAAGATATGACCGATTTGGCCCAGTACTTC,CSVEDMTDLAQYF
NA,many,TRBJ2-5,TRBV5-1,TGCGCCAGCAGCTTAAACGGGCGCCGCCAAGAGACCCAGTACTTC,CASSLNGRRQETQYF
NA,few,TRBJ2-1,TRBV4-2,TGTGCCAGCAGCCAAGATTCGGACAATGAGCAGTTCTTC,CASSQDSDNEQFF
NA,NA,TRBJ2-5,TRBV12-3/TRBV12-4,TGTGCCAGCAGTCTCTGGGGGGAGACCCAGTACTTC,CASSLWGETQYF
NA,many,TRBJ1-5,TRBV27,TGTGCCAGCAGGGGGGCGGGGGACCAGCCCCAGCATTTT,CASRGAGDQPQHF
NA,NA,TRBJ1-1,TRBV7-2,TGTGCCAGCGGCTCCCAGGGGAGTATCACTGAAGCTTTCTTT,CASGSQGSITEAFF
TRBD1,many,TRBJ2-1,TRBV9,TGTGCCAGCAGCCTACTCCCAAGCTCCGGGACAGGGCAGGTCTTC,CASSLLPSSGTGQVF
TRBD1,many,TRBJ1-3,TRBV6-5,TGTGCCAGCAGTTGGACAGGGAGAAAATCTGGAAACACCATATATTTT,CASSWTGRKSGNTIYF
NA,many,TRBJ1-5,TRBV6-2/TRBV6-3,TGTGCCAGCACCTTGGAAAGGATGAGCAATCAGCCCCAGCATTTT,CASTLERMSNQPQHF
TRBD2,many,TRBJ2-2,TRBV7-2,TGTGCCACCCCGGAGGGGCTAGCGGGAAACACCGGGGAGCTGTTTTTT,CATPEGLAGNTGELFF
NA,NA,TRBJ2-1,TRBV4-3,TGCGCCAGCAGCCAAGATACTTGGGACGGGACTTACAATGAGCAGTTCTTC,CASSQDTWDGTYNEQFF
NA,many,TRBJ2-2,TRBV9,TGTGCCAGCAGCGTTTCGGGGGCGATAGGCACCGGGGAGCTGTTTTTT,CASSVSGAIGTGELFF
NA,many,TRBJ2-7,TRBV29-1,TGCAGCGTTTCACATGCCTACGAGCAGTACTTC,CSVSHAYEQYF
NA,many,TRBJ2-2,TRBV12-3/TRBV12-4,TGTGCCAGCATCGCGGGACTCGTCACCGGGGAGCTGTTTTTT,CASIAGLVTGELFF
TRBD1,many,TRBJ1-2,TRBV4-3,TGCGCCAGCAGCCCACCCTGGGCCGAGGCAGGGGGGAACTATGGCTACACCTTC,CASSPPWAEAGGNYGYTF
NA,many,TRBJ2-7,TRBV7-8,TGTGCCAGCAGCTTAGAAGGCAGGGGCCCCACCTACGAGCAGTACTTC,CASSLEGRGPTYEQYF
NA,NA,TRBJ1-2,TRBV20-1,TGCAGTGCCGGGACCAGTGCTAACTATGGCTACACCTTC,CSAGTSANYGYTF
TRBD2,many,TRBJ2-1,TRBV7-2,TGTGCCAGCAGCTTAACAGCGGGAGTCCACAATGAGCAGTTCTTC,CASSLTAGVHNEQFF